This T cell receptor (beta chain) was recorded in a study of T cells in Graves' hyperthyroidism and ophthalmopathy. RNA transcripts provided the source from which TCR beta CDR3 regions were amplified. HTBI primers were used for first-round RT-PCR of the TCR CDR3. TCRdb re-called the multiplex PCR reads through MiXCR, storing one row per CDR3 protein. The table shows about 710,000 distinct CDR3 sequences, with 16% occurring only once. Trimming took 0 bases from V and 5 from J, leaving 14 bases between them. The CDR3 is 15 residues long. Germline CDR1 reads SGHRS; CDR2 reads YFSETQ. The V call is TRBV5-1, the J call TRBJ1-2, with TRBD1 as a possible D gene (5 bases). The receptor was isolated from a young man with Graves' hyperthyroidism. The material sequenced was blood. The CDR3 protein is CASSLARDGRYGYTF. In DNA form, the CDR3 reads TGCGCCAGCAGCTTGGCTAGGGACGGGCGATATGGCTACACCTTC.